This passage covers 20 T cell receptor beta chains from one sample sequenced in a study of blood T cell repertoires in COVID-19. Profiled with immunoSEQ multiplex PCR; TCRdb holds only in-frame clones, not every one. The table records 270,000 or so clones, about nine tenths of them present only once. The sequencing sample was made of peripheral blood. Every receptor here comes from a woman between 25 and 40 years old with active or convalescent COVID-19.

V is TRBV5-6 and J is TRBJ2-7, with D maybe TRBD1 (6 bases). Trimming stripped 0 bases from V and 1 base from J, with 17 bases between. The CDR3 sequence is 17 residues long. The V gene's germline CDR1 is SGHDT and CDR2 YYEEEE. CDR3 nucleotide sequence: TGTGCCAGCAGCTTGGTGGGCACAGGGTTCGTATCCTACGAGCAGTACTTC. Residues: CASSLVGTGFVSYEQYF. Together with reference TRBV5-6 and TRBJ2-7, the CDR3 gives the full variable domain: DAGVTQSPTHLIKTRGQQVTLRCSPKSGHDTVSWYQQALGQGPQFIFQYYEEEERQRGNFPDRFSGHQFPNYSSELNVNALLLGDSALYLCASSLVGTGFVSYEQYFGPGTRLTVT.

The CDR3 sequence is CASSILGPVRNTEAFF. For the CDR3, the DNA is TGTGCCAGTAGTATACTGGGGCCGGTCCGGAACACTGAAGCTTTCTTT. The rearrangement joins TRBV19 to TRBJ1-1, with D perhaps matching TRBD1 (5 bases). Looked up from germline, CDR1 is LNHDA and CDR2 is SQIVND (reference sequence). Trimming took off 2 bases at V and 1 base at J, with 14 bases between the two ends. CDR3 length equals 16 residues.

The chain recombines TRBV29-1 with TRBJ2-5; 9 positions agree with TRBD2. The V gene end was trimmed by 4 bases and the J gene end by 4 bases; junction bases not matched to a gene: 4. Germline lookup yields CDR1 SQVTM and CDR2 ANQGSEA. The CDR3 spans 13 residues. CDR3 nucleotide sequence: TGCAGCGTTGGGCTAGCGGGGTTAGAGACCCAGTACTTC. Translating it yields CSVGLAGLETQYF.

The chain is built from TRBV7-8 and TRBJ1-5; D gene uncertain. Germline V CDR1 and CDR2: SGHVS, FQNEAQ. The V gene lost 1 base and the J gene lost 7 bases, with 23 bases spanning the gap. The CDR3 extends over 18 amino acids. This CDR3 reads CASSLVLSRAPYDQPQHF. CDR3 in DNA: TGTGCCAGCAGCTTAGTTCTGTCGAGGGCCCCTTATGACCAGCCCCAGCATTTT.

This sequence joins TRBV19 and TRBJ2-3, with a weak D call TRBD1 (6 bases). This CDR3 has 16 residues. CDR1 and CDR2 from the germline V gene are LNHDA and SQIVND (reference sequence). Trimming left V 0 bases short and J 0 bases short, with 10 bases between. The CDR3: CASSIDRQGSTDTQYF. The CDR3 nucleotides read TGTGCCAGTAGTATAGATCGTCAGGGGAGCACAGATACGCAGTATTTT.

This chain links TRBV2 with TRBJ1-4; D possibly corresponds to TRBD1 (6 bases). The length of the CDR3 is 13 residues. V was shortened by 11 bases and J by 4 bases, with 14 bases between the two germline ends. Germline CDR1 SNHLY, CDR2 FYNNEI. CDR3 region: CAATGSGNEKLFF. The CDR3 bases are TGTGCCGCGACAGGTTCGGGTAATGAAAAACTGTTTTTT.

The chain links TRBV5-5 to TRBJ1-1; 7 bases are shared with TRBD1. With 2 bases clipped from V and 5 bases from J, the junction kept 0 bases outside the gene matches. Germline CDR1 SGHKS, CDR2 YYEKEE (reference sequence). The length of the CDR3 is 12 residues. CDR3: CASSFRGTEAFF. CDR3 coding DNA: TGTGCCAGCAGCTTCAGGGGGACTGAAGCTTTCTTT.

The sample holds one count of this clone. This chain connects TRBV3-1 (or the pseudogene TRBV3-2) to TRBJ1-2; 9 positions match TRBD1. The CDR3 totals 16 residues. CDR1 and CDR2 (germline): LGHDT, YNNKEL (reference sequence). Trimming took 3 bases from V and 0 from J; bases not matched to a gene: 5. The CDR3 sequence: CASSQPGTGTNYGYTF. DNA of the CDR3: TGTGCCAGCAGCCAGCCTGGGACAGGGACTAACTATGGCTACACCTTC.

The rearrangement uses TRBV7-2 and TRBJ1-2; 9 bases match TRBD1. Trimming cost V 4 bases and J 4 bases; bases outside gene matches: 13. Germline lookup yields CDR1 SGHTA and CDR2 FQGNSA. CDR3 length: 17 residues. In nucleotides, the CDR3 is TGTGCCAGCAGCTCCATTAGGATTCCGACAGGGGGCTATGGCTACACCTTC. It yields the protein CASSSIRIPTGGYGYTF.

The genes are TRBV7-6 and TRBJ2-3; no definite D call. Germline CDR1 reads SGHVS; CDR2 reads FNYEAQ. The CDR3 consists of 14 residues. The V end was cut by 5 bases, the J end by 0 bases, with 9 bases between. The CDR3 DNA reads TGTGCCAGCAGCCCGCGACTTAGCACAGATACGCAGTATTTT. This codes for CASSPRLSTDTQYF.

The chain recombines TRBV6-5 with TRBJ1-6; the D is unclear. CDR3 length: 13 residues. Germline V gene data show CDR1 as MNHEY and CDR2 as SVGAGI. V lost 6 bases and J 7 bases, leaving 10 bases between the germline ends. CDR3 loop: CASSGEENSPLHF. Here the CDR3 DNA reads TGTGCCAGCAGCGGGGAGGAAAATTCACCCCTCCACTTT.

This chain links TRBV14 with TRBJ1-4; D unresolved. CDR1 is SGHDN, CDR2 FVKESK, per germline. V was clipped by 1 base and J by 8 bases, with 11 bases between them. The CDR3 is 14 amino acids. CDR3 protein: CASSQGPAGEKLFF. The CDR3 coding sequence is TGTGCCAGCAGCCAAGGGCCGGCGGGAGAAAAACTGTTTTTT.

The chain links TRBV28 to TRBJ1-4; 9 positions agree with TRBD1. Germline loops: CDR1 MDHEN, CDR2 SYDVKM. The CDR3 totals 17 residues. With V trimmed by 5 bases and J by 2 bases, 9 bases remained unmatched. The CDR3 here is CASSLRQGVRTNEKLFF. The CDR3 region has the DNA TGTGCCAGCAGTCTGCGACAGGGGGTGAGGACTAATGAAAAACTGTTTTTT.

V gene TRBV7-3 combines with J gene TRBJ2-1, with no clear D. The ends were cut back, 8 bases at V and 5 bases at J, with 16 bases in the middle. The CDR3 contains 14 residues. CDR1 SGHTA and CDR2 FQGTGA come from the germline V gene. CDR3 residues: CASAVNRVNNEQFF. The CDR3, as DNA: TGTGCCAGCGCGGTCAATCGGGTGAACAATGAGCAGTTCTTC.

The chain combines TRBV19 with TRBJ1-2; possible D gene TRBD1, 6 bases. Germline-derived CDR1 and CDR2 are LNHDA and SQIVND (reference sequence). This CDR3 region has 18 residues. V lost 4 bases and J lost 3, with 24 bases in between. CDR3 protein: CASSTPVWGRKRDYGYTF. CDR3 sequence (DNA): TGTGCCAGTAGTACCCCAGTTTGGGGGCGCAAAAGGGACTATGGCTACACCTTC.

The chain links TRBV28 to TRBJ2-5, with 8 bases lining up with TRBD2. CDR3 length: 15 amino acids. CDR1 is MDHEN and CDR2 is SYDVKM in the germline V gene. Trimming removed 5 bases from V and 5 bases from J; junction bases left unmatched: 10. The CDR3 reads CASSTQRGGTETQYF. The CDR3 coding sequence is TGTGCCAGCAGTACGCAACGGGGGGGCACGGAGACCCAGTACTTC.

The chain is built from TRBV27 and TRBJ1-4; 9 bases are a match to TRBD1. The germline gives CDR1 MNHEY, CDR2 SMNVEV (reference sequence). The ends lost 6 bases at V and 8 bases at J; junction bases unmatched: 10. The CDR3 length is 15 residues. The CDR3 sequence: CASRTRTGAPEKLFF. In nucleotides, the CDR3 is TGTGCCAGCAGGACCCGGACAGGGGCTCCGGAAAAACTGTTTTTT.

This sequence joins TRBV5-1 and TRBJ2-1; 9 bases fit TRBD1. The CDR3 length is 16 residues. CDR1 and CDR2 from the germline V gene are SGHRS and YFSETQ. J gave up 7 bases and V 2 bases, and 10 bases lay outside the gene matches. The CDR3 protein is CASSLSPGQGGNEQFF. As DNA, the CDR3 is TGCGCCAGCAGCTTATCCCCGGGACAGGGAGGGAATGAGCAGTTCTTC.

This clone was seen a few times. The chain carries TRBV7-9 and TRBJ2-7; D is undetermined. The CDR3 loop spans 14 amino acids. Trimming left V 5 bases short and J 3 bases short, with 14 bases between. CDR1 and CDR2 (germline): SEHNR, FQNEAQ (reference sequence). CDR3 residues: CASSHTGSLYEQYF. As DNA, the CDR3 is TGTGCCAGCAGCCACACCGGGTCCCTCTACGAGCAGTACTTC.

The J gene is TRBJ1-1, the V gene TRBV30; D is possibly TRBD1 (6 bases). With 3 bases removed from V and 11 bases from J, the gap between germline ends came to 16 bases. Germline V gene lookup returns CDR1 GTSNPN and CDR2 SVGIG (reference sequence). The length of the CDR3 is 12 residues. The CDR3 spells CAWRGFSGVAFF. In DNA form, the CDR3 reads TGTGCCTGGAGGGGATTTTCAGGGGTCGCTTTCTTT.